This T cell receptor (beta chain) was sequenced during a study of T cells in Graves' hyperthyroidism and ophthalmopathy. Overall study findings and caveats: Ophthalmopathy, which appeared later, was predicted by the model a median around 6 months before onset. Most thyroid clonotypes that were expanded above 0.001 also turned up in blood.

Uncontrolled infection, other autoimmune disease, pregnancy or lactation excluded patients. The PBMCs had their origin in approximately 10 ml of fresh peripheral blood. Amplification targeted TCR beta CDR3 regions from RNA transcripts. TCR CDR3 regions were first amplified by RT-PCR with HTBI primers. TCRdb processed the multiplex PCR reads anew with MiXCR; each CDR3 protein has one entry. The sample shows about 410,000 distinct CDR3 sequences, 14% of them seen only once. Worth noting for this clonotype: Its antigen is unknown.

The CDR3 is 16 amino acids. V trimming: 0 bases; J trimming: 9 bases; junction bases outside the gene matches: 9. Germline CDR1 reads LGHNA; CDR2 reads YNFKEQ. The sample taken for sequencing was blood. This sequence originates from a woman in her 30s with Graves' ophthalmopathy. The chain employs TRBV4-2 and TRBJ2-1, with 9 bases aligning to TRBD2. CDR3 in amino acids: CASSQEGGGADLEQFF. As DNA, the CDR3 is TGTGCCAGCAGCCAAGAGGGCGGGGGGGCCGACCTTGAGCAGTTCTTC.